These 21 T cell receptor beta chains were all obtained from the same sample, sequenced in a study of blood T cell repertoires in COVID-19. Using immunoSEQ multiplex PCR, the repertoire was profiled, and TCRdb retains in-frame clones only, with some absent. There are some 280,000 clones in the sample; 86% occur only once, and about 3% lies in the top ten. Sequencing used peripheral blood. These receptors all come from a woman aged 25 to 39 with active or convalescent COVID-19.

The V gene is TRBV18, the J gene TRBJ1-3, with D uncertain. This CDR3 has 16 amino acids. The V gene's germline CDR1 is KGHSH and CDR2 LQKENI. Trimming removed 2 bases from V and 1 base from J, with 12 bases in between. The CDR3 nucleotides read TGTGCCAGCTCACCAACGGGAGGGAGTTCTGGAAACACCATATATTTT. The encoded protein is CASSPTGGSSGNTIYF.

J is TRBJ1-2 and V is TRBV7-8; 8 bases line up with TRBD1. The CDR3 is made up of 14 amino acids. Germline V gene lookup returns CDR1 SGHVS and CDR2 FQNEAQ. The V gene end was trimmed by 4 bases and the J gene end by 4 bases; junction bases not matched to a gene: 5. The CDR3 DNA sequence: TGTGCCAGCAGCTCCGCAGGGGGCGTCTATGGCTACACCTTC. Translated: CASSSAGGVYGYTF.

The gene calls are TRBV6-6 and TRBJ2-3; TRBD2 aligns across 13 bases. The CDR3 is 19 amino acids. CDR1 and CDR2 from the germline V gene are MNHNY and SVGAGI (reference sequence). V was pared by 5 bases and J by 2 bases, with 13 bases of the junction left unmatched. CDR3 loop: CASSPGLGTSGEYTDTQYF. CDR3 coding DNA: TGTGCCAGCAGTCCGGGGCTTGGGACTAGCGGGGAGTACACAGATACGCAGTATTTT.

This rearrangement joins TRBV5-1 to TRBJ1-2; TRBD1 aligns across 8 bases. J lost 4 bases, V lost 8 bases, and 16 bases had no gene match. The CDR3 is made up of 16 amino acids. Germline CDR1 reads SGHRS; CDR2 reads YFSETQ. The CDR3 region is CARKDRVPQPTYGYTF. CDR3 DNA sequence: TGCGCCAGGAAGGACAGGGTTCCCCAACCCACCTATGGCTACACCTTC.

CDR3 DNA sequence: TGTGCCACCAGCGACGGGAGGACCTCCTACGAGCAGTACTTC. It specifies CATSDGRTSYEQYF. The chain uses TRBV15 and TRBJ2-7; TRBD2 matches 7 bases. The CDR3 runs 14 residues. Germline trimming cut 5 bases from V and 0 bases from J; bases unmatched to any gene: 4. Germline CDR1 LNHNV, CDR2 YYDKDF (reference sequence).

This clone appeared a few times. This chain connects TRBV10-3 to TRBJ2-7; D call uncertain. The CDR3 totals 13 residues. The germline gives CDR1 ENHRY, CDR2 SYGVKD. Trimming removed 6 bases from V and 0 bases from J, with 9 bases in between. The CDR3 loop reads CAISRQISYEQYF. The CDR3 DNA follows: TGTGCCATCAGCAGACAAATCTCCTACGAGCAGTACTTC.

This chain connects TRBV7-9 to TRBJ1-3; 8 nucleotides line up with TRBD1. V gave up 6 bases and J gave up 8 bases; unmatched junction bases: 3. Germline assignment: CDR1 SEHNR and CDR2 FQNEAQ (reference sequence). This CDR3 is 12 amino acids long. CDR3 residues: CASRRQGHTIYF. DNA of the CDR3: TGTGCCAGCAGGAGACAGGGGCACACCATATATTTT.

There are a few counts of this clone. This same CDR3 is encoded by further DNA sequences in the sample. The CDR3 DNA reads TGCGCCAGCAGCCAAGCCGCGGGGGGGTCCTACAATGAGCAGTTCTTC. Amino acids: CASSQAAGGSYNEQFF. V gene TRBV4-3 combines with J gene TRBJ2-1; 9 bases align to TRBD2. Trimming cost V 1 base and J 1 base; bases outside gene matches: 2. Germline V gene lookup returns CDR1 LGHNA and CDR2 YSLEER. The CDR3 has 16 residues.

V and J are TRBV6-6 and TRBJ1-2, with 8 positions matching TRBD1. The CDR3 runs to 15 residues. V gave up 0 bases and J gave up 7 bases; unmatched junction bases: 7. Germline V lookup: CDR1 MNHNY, CDR2 SVGAGI (reference sequence). The DNA for the CDR3 is TGTGCCAGCAGTTACTCGGGACAGGTGTTACCTGGCTACACCTTC. It is translated as CASSYSGQVLPGYTF.

The rearrangement links TRBV5-8 to TRBJ1-6, with 8 positions matching TRBD1. The germline V gene has CDR1 SGHTS and CDR2 YDEGEE. Losses at the gene ends were 2 bases for V and 7 bases for J; bases not matched to a gene: 5. This CDR3 spans 15 amino acids. As DNA, the CDR3 is TGTGCCAGCAGCTTCCGGACAGGGAGGAATTCACCCCTCCACTTT. Translated, it gives CASSFRTGRNSPLHF.

The CDR3 nucleotides are TGTGCCAGCAGCTATCCCAGCGGGGGGGCGTACAATGAGCAGTTCTTC. Translated, it gives CASSYPSGGAYNEQFF. The chain links TRBV5-6 to TRBJ2-1; the match to TRBD2 covers 10 bases. V lost 3 bases and J lost 4; bases outside the gene matches: 7. This CDR3 contains 16 residues. CDR1 and CDR2 from the germline V gene are SGHDT and YYEEEE.

V is TRBV12-2 and J is TRBJ2-2; TRBD2 reflects the table's D call only, with no check against the DNA. TRBV12-2 is noted as a pseudogene. The CDR3 contains 18 residues. The CDR3 DNA reads as TGTGCAAGTCGCCGAAACAGCCATCGACCTCTGTCGGGGGGGGAGCTGTTTTTT. It yields the protein CASRRNSHRPLSGGELFF.

The chain combines TRBV7-2 with TRBJ2-3; 10 bases map to TRBD1. Germline values: CDR1 SGHTA, CDR2 FQGNSA. Losses at the gene ends were 0 bases for V and 1 base for J; bases not matched to a gene: 4. The CDR3 is 17 residues long. CDR3 region: CASSLARQGARTDTQYF. CDR3 nucleotide sequence: TGTGCCAGCAGCTTAGCAAGACAGGGGGCCCGCACAGATACGCAGTATTTT.

V gene TRBV5-6 combines with J gene TRBJ2-5; 10 bases fit TRBD1. This CDR3 comprises 14 residues. The germline V gene has CDR1 SGHDT and CDR2 YYEEEE. J lost 3 bases, V lost 2 bases, and 1 base had no gene match. The CDR3 DNA is TGTGCCAGCAGCTTAGGGACAGGGGAAGAGACCCAGTACTTC. Translated: CASSLGTGEETQYF.

V usage is TRBV7-3 and J usage is TRBJ1-3, with D tentatively TRBD1 (6 bases). V dropped 5 bases and J dropped 4 bases, with 15 bases sitting between them. Germline CDR1 SGHTA, CDR2 FQGTGA. This CDR3 is 15 amino acids long. The CDR3 nucleotides are TGTGCCAGCAGCCCGACAGGCGGGCCCGGAAACACCATATATTTT. Translation gives CASSPTGGPGNTIYF.

The gene calls are TRBV10-3 and TRBJ2-1; maybe TRBD2 (6 bases). The CDR3 loop spans 13 amino acids. The germline V gene encodes CDR1 ENHRY and CDR2 SYGVKD. V lost 4 bases and J lost 10, with 14 bases in between. The CDR3 region has the DNA TGTGCCATCAGTGCCTCCCCACGGGGGGAGCAGTTCTTC. It codes for CAISASPRGEQFF.

The chain couples TRBV9 to TRBJ2-5; TRBD2 matches at 10 bases. Per germline, CDR1 SGDLS and CDR2 YYNGEE. J was trimmed by 3 bases and V by 2 bases; bases with no gene match: 1. The CDR3 sequence is 14 residues long. CDR3 nucleotide sequence: TGTGCCAGCAGCGTTAGCGGGGGGAAAGAGACCCAGTACTTC. Its translation is CASSVSGGKETQYF.

This rearrangement joins TRBV5-1 to TRBJ2-3; TRBD2 matches 9 bases. Germline lookup yields CDR1 SGHRS and CDR2 YFSETQ. This CDR3 has 14 residues. J was trimmed by 6 bases and V by 5 bases; bases with no gene match: 7. The CDR3 loop is CASRASGGRDTQYF. CDR3 in DNA: TGCGCCAGCAGGGCCAGCGGGGGGCGGGATACGCAGTATTTT.

This chain connects TRBV7-2 to TRBJ2-7; the match to TRBD2 covers 9 bases. V lost 5 bases to trimming and J lost 4 bases; unmatched junction nucleotides: 6. The CDR3 is made up of 14 amino acids. Germline CDR1 is SGHTA and CDR2 is FQGNSA. The CDR3 region is CASSSSGGFYEQYF. The CDR3 DNA follows: TGTGCCAGCAGCAGTAGCGGGGGATTTTACGAGCAGTACTTC. Together with reference TRBV7-2 and TRBJ2-7, the CDR3 gives the full variable domain: GAGVSQSPSNKVTEKGKDVELRCDPISGHTALYWYRQSLGQGLEFLIYFQGNSAPDKSGLPSDRFSAERTGGSVSTLTIQRTQQEDSAVYLCASSSSGGFYEQYFGPGTRLTVT.

A remark on this clone: Other DNA sequences in this sample translate to the same CDR3. V usage is TRBV18 and J usage is TRBJ1-5; TRBD1 matches 7 bases. The V segment lost 2 bases and the J segment 2 bases; nucleotides outside the gene matches: 0. The germline V gene has CDR1 KGHSH and CDR2 LQKENI. The CDR3 is made up of 14 amino acids. CDR3: CASSPGTGNQPQHF. CDR3 DNA sequence: TGTGCCAGCTCACCAGGGACAGGCAATCAGCCCCAGCATTTT.

The V gene is TRBV19, the J gene TRBJ1-2, with 7 bases identical to TRBD1. Germline values: CDR1 LNHDA, CDR2 SQIVND (reference sequence). CDR3 length equals 13 residues. Losses at the gene ends were 6 bases for V and 5 bases for J; bases not matched to a gene: 6. The CDR3 DNA is TGTGCCAGTAGACAGGGGATTCATTATGGCTACACCTTC. Residues: CASRQGIHYGYTF.